This TCR beta chain was identified in a study of blood T cell repertoires in COVID-19. CDR3 length: 14 residues. With 8 bases removed from V and 4 bases from J, the gap between germline ends came to 16 bases. The germline V gene has CDR1 SNHLY and CDR2 FYNNEI. Here immunoSEQ multiplex PCR was the method, and the copy in TCRdb shows in-frame clones only, minus some. This table has roughly 260,000 clones, around 89% appearing once. V gene TRBV2 combines with J gene TRBJ2-3; tentatively, D is TRBD1 (6 bases). The source is a man between 60 and 75 years old who had recovered from COVID-19. Sample: peripheral blood. The CDR3 reads CASGFQGLSDTQYF. Here the CDR3 DNA reads TGTGCCAGCGGCTTCCAGGGGTTATCAGATACGCAGTATTTT.